These T cell receptor beta chains were read from a single sample in a study of T cells in tumors after PD-1 blockade. The protocol was immunoSEQ multiplex PCR, while the TCRdb copy is restricted to in-frame clones and leaves out a portion. The sample includes about 9,200 clones, less than 80% of them seen just once. This specimen consisted of tumor tissue, obtained after anti-PD-1 treatment. These receptors were taken from a human donor with basal cell carcinoma. The CDR3 runs from the conserved cysteine through the conserved F or W. The D gene is left open where the match is weak. The size of a clone is reported for some rows only, either as once, few or many, or as a class for expanded clones.

j_call clone_size v_call d_call cdr3_aa cdr3_nt
TRBJ1-2 NA TRBV2 NA CASSEDGVRYGYTF TGTGCCAGCAGTGAAGACGGGGTGCGGTATGGCTACACCTTC
TRBJ1-2 NA TRBV28 TRBD1 CASSTRQGERYGYTF TGTGCCAGCAGTACCCGACAGGGAGAAAGGTATGGCTACACCTTC
TRBJ1-1 NA TRBV27 NA CATQLDPRTEAFF TGTGCCACCCAGCTAGACCCGCGCACTGAAGCTTTCTTT
TRBJ2-7 NA TRBV10-1 TRBD1 CASSGQGDEQYF TGCGCCAGCAGTGGACAGGGGGACGAGCAGTACTTC
TRBJ2-2 NA TRBV11-1 NA CASSSPVGELFF TGTGCCAGCAGCTCCCCGGTCGGGGAGCTGTTTTTT
TRBJ1-4 NA TRBV27 TRBD1 CASKRTGGIEKLFF TGTGCCAGCAAAAGGACAGGGGGAATTGAAAAACTGTTTTTT
TRBJ1-4 NA TRBV6-2/TRBV6-3 NA CASSYGGVGEKLFF TGTGCCAGCAGTTATGGGGGGGTAGGCGAAAAACTGTTTTTT
TRBJ1-4 NA TRBV30 TRBD1 CAWRFRQGTNEKLFF TGTGCCTGGAGATTTCGACAGGGGACTAATGAAAAACTGTTTTTT
TRBJ1-1 NA TRBV29-1 TRBD1 CSVGSGTGGFRNTEAFF TGCAGCGTTGGCTCCGGGACAGGGGGTTTCCGGAACACTGAAGCTTTCTTT
TRBJ1-5 few TRBV19 NA CASSIQAGNQPQHF TGTGCCAGTAGTATACAGGCAGGGAATCAGCCCCAGCATTTT
TRBJ2-7 NA TRBV6-6 TRBD1 CASRERGQGGFGEQYF TGTGCCAGCAGGGAGAGGGGACAGGGGGGCTTCGGCGAGCAGTACTTC
TRBJ2-1 NA TRBV3-1/TRBV3-2 NA CASSGRGGRAYNEQFF TGTGCCAGCAGCGGAAGGGGGGGGCGGGCATACAATGAGCAGTTCTTC
TRBJ1-4 NA TRBV4-1 NA CASSQAPTTGPNEKLFF TGCGCCAGCAGCCAAGCCCCAACGACAGGCCCTAATGAAAAACTGTTTTTT
TRBJ1-4 few TRBV18 NA CASSPTSFATNEKLFF TGTGCCAGCTCACCAACCAGTTTTGCAACTAATGAAAAACTGTTTTTT
TRBJ2-7 NA TRBV5-1 TRBD1 CASSTTVGTGSNEQYF TGCGCCAGCAGCACCACCGTAGGGACAGGGTCCAACGAGCAGTACTTC
TRBJ1-2 NA TRBV20-1 NA CSAMGPNGYTF TGCAGTGCTATGGGACCTAATGGCTACACCTTC
TRBJ2-7 NA TRBV7-2 TRBD1 CASSLVGDSSYEQYF TGTGCCAGCAGCTTAGTTGGGGACAGCTCCTACGAGCAGTACTTC
TRBJ1-3 once TRBV7-6 NA CASSFDRVPSGNTIYF TGTGCCAGCAGCTTCGATCGGGTCCCCTCTGGAAACACCATATATTTT
TRBJ2-7 NA TRBV25-1 TRBD2 CARSGLGGGYEQYF TGTGCCCGCAGTGGTCTGGGGGGGGGATACGAGCAGTACTTC
TRBJ1-5 once TRBV13 NA CASSLGPNQPQHF TGTGCCAGCAGCTTAGGACCTAATCAGCCCCAGCATTTT
TRBJ1-2 few TRBV12-3/TRBV12-4 NA CASRFTEQGGYTF TGTGCCAGCAGGTTCACGGAGCAGGGTGGCTACACCTTC
TRBJ1-4 NA TRBV15 TRBD1 CATSRPGTGLNEKLFF TGTGCCACCAGCCGTCCCGGGACAGGGTTGAATGAAAAACTGTTTTTT
TRBJ2-7 NA TRBV2 NA CASSVRSSVEQYF TGTGCCAGCAGTGTTAGGTCTAGCGTCGAGCAGTACTTC
TRBJ1-1 NA TRBV30 NA CAWRLGPNTEAFF TGTGCCTGGAGGTTGGGCCCGAACACTGAAGCTTTCTTT
TRBJ1-1 once TRBV11-3 NA CASSLGGPNTEAFF TGTGCCAGCAGCTTAGGGGGACCCAACACTGAAGCTTTCTTT
TRBJ2-2 NA TRBV14 NA CASSQFRSVVGPGELFF TGTGCCAGCAGCCAATTTCGTTCTGTGGTAGGGCCCGGGGAGCTGTTTTTT
TRBJ2-1 once TRBV7-3 TRBD2 CASSSGLAGVNEQFF TGTGCCAGCAGCTCGGGACTAGCGGGGGTCAATGAGCAGTTCTTC
TRBJ2-1 NA TRBV7-9 NA CASSFVEEQFF TGTGCCAGCAGCTTTGTTGAGGAGCAGTTCTTC
TRBJ2-2 NA TRBV19 TRBD1 CASRRDRVNTGELFF TGTGCCAGTAGACGGGACAGGGTGAACACCGGGGAGCTGTTTTTT
TRBJ2-7 few TRBV30 NA CAWTDKGYEQYF TGTGCCTGGACCGACAAAGGCTACGAGCAGTACTTC
TRBJ1-5 few TRBV6-2/TRBV6-3 NA CASSLSRDNQPQHF TGTGCCAGCAGTCTCTCTCGTGACAATCAGCCCCAGCATTTT
TRBJ1-2 NA TRBV19 TRBD1 CASSPQGIGYGYTF TGTGCCAGTAGTCCACAGGGGATCGGCTATGGCTACACCTTC
TRBJ1-4 NA TRBV2 NA CASLGRRSNEKLFF TGTGCCAGCTTGGGGCGTCGTTCTAATGAAAAACTGTTTTTT
TRBJ1-2 NA TRBV27 NA CASSVQGHYGYTF TGTGCCAGCAGTGTACAGGGTCACTATGGCTACACCTTC
TRBJ1-2 NA TRBV11-3 NA CASSLPDAVWDGYTF TGTGCCAGCAGCTTACCCGACGCGGTCTGGGATGGCTACACCTTC
TRBJ1-1 few TRBV9 TRBD1 CASSADPPTGLNTEAFF TGTGCCAGCAGCGCCGACCCGCCGACAGGGTTGAACACTGAAGCTTTCTTT
TRBJ1-1 once TRBV30 NA CAWSARWTEAFF TGTGCCTGGAGTGCCAGGTGGACTGAAGCTTTCTTT
TRBJ2-1 NA TRBV6-5 TRBD2 CASSYSSGGVNEQFF TGTGCCAGCAGTTACTCTAGCGGGGGGGTCAATGAGCAGTTCTTC
TRBJ2-1 NA TRBV9 TRBD2 CASSVRSGGALNEQFF TGTGCCAGCAGCGTTCGGTCCGGGGGGGCCCTGAATGAGCAGTTCTTC
TRBJ1-6 once TRBV30 NA CAWSVLTSVTAYNSPLHF TGTGCCTGGAGTGTACTTACTTCGGTGACTGCTTATAATTCACCCCTCCACTTT
TRBJ1-1 once TRBV30 TRBD1 CAWRYLTGQGATGTEAFF TGTGCCTGGAGGTACCTAACGGGACAGGGGGCAACGGGGACTGAAGCTTTCTTT
TRBJ1-5 NA TRBV5-6 NA CASSLGESWQPQHF TGTGCCAGCAGCTTAGGCGAAAGTTGGCAGCCCCAGCATTTT